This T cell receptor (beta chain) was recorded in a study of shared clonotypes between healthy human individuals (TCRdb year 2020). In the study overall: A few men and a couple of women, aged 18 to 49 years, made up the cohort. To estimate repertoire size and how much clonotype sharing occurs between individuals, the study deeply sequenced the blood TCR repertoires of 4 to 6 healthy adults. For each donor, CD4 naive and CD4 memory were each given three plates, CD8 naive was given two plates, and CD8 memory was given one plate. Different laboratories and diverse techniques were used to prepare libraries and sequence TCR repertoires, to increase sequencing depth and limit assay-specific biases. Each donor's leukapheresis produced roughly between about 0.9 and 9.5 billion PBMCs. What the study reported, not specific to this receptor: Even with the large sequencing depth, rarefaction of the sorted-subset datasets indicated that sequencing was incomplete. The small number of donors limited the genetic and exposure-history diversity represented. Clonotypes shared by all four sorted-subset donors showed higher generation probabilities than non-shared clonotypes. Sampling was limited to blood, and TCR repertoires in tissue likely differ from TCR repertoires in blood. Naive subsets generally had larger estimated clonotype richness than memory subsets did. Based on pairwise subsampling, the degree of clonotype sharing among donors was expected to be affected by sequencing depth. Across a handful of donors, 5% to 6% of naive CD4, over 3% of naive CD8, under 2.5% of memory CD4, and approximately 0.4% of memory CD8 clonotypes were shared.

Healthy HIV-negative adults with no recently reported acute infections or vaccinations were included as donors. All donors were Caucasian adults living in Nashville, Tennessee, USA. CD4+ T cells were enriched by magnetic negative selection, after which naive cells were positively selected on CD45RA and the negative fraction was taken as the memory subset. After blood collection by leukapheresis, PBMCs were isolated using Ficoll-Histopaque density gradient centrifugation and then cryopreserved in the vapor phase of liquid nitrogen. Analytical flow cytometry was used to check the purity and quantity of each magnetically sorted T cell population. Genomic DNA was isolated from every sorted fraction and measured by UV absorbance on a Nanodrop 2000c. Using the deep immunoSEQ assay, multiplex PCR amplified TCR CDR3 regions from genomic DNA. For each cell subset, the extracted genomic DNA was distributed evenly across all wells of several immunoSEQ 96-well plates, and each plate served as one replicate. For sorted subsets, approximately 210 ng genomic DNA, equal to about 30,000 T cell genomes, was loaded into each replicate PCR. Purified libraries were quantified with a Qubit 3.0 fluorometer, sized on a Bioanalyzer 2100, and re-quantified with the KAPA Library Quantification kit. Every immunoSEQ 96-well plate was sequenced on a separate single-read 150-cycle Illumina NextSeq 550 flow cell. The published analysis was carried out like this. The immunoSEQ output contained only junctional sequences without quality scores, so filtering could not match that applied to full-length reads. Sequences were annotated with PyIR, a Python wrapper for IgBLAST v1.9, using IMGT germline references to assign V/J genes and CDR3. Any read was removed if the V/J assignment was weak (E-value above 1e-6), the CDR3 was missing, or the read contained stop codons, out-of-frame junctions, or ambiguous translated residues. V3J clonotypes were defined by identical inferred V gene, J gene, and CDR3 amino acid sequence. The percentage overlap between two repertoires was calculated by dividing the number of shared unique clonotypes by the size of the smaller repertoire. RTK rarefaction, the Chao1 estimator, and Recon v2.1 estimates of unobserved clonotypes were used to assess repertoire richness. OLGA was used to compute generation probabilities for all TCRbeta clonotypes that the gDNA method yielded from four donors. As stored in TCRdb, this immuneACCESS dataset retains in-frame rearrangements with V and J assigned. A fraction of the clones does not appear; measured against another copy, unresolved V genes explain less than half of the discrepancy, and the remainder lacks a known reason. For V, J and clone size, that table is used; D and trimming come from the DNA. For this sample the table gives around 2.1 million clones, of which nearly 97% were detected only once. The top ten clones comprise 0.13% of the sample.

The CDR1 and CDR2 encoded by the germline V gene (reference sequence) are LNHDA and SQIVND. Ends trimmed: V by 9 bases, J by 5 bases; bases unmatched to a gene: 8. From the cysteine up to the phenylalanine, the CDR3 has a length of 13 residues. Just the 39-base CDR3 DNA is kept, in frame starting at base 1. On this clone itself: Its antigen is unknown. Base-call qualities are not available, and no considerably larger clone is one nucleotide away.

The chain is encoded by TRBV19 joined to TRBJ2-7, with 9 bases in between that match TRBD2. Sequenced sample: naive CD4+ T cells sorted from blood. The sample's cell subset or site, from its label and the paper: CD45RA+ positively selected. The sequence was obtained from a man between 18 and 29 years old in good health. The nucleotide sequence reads TGTGCCAGACCCAGCGGGAGGCTAGACGAGCAGTACTTC. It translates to CARPSGRLDEQYF.